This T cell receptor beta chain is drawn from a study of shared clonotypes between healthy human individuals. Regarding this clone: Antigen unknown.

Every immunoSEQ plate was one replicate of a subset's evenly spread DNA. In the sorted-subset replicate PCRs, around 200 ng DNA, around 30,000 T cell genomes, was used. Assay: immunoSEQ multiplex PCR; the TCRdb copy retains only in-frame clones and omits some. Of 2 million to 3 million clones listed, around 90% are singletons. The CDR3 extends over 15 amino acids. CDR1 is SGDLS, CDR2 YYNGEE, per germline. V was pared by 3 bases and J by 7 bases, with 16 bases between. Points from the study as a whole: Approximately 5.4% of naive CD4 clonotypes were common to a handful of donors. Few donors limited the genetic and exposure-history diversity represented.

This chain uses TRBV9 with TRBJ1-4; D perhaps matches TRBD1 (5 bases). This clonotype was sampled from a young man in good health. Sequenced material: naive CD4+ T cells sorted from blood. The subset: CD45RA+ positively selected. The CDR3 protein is CASSASWGKGEKLFF. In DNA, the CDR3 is TGTGCCAGCAGCGCGAGTTGGGGGAAGGGTGAAAAACTGTTTTTT.